The clone carrying this TCR beta chain was seen just once. This sample was taken from a study of blood T cell repertoires in COVID-19. Study-wide background: The United States, Italy and Spain supplied acute and convalescent COVID-19 samples.

Only in-frame clones appear in the TCRdb table, and some are missing; sequencing was by immunoSEQ multiplex PCR. The table includes 190,000 or so clones, about 88% detected once. CDR1 and CDR2 from the germline V gene are MNHEY and SMNVEV (reference sequence). This CDR3 region has 16 residues. V lost 2 bases to trimming and J lost 2 bases; unmatched junction nucleotides: 5. This TCR derives from a man between 35 and 55 years old with active or convalescent COVID-19. Source material: peripheral blood. The J gene is TRBJ2-3, the V gene TRBV27, with 9 positions matching TRBD1. The CDR3 DNA is TGTGCCAGCAGTTTAATCGGGACAGGGTACACAGATACGCAGTATTTT. Its translation: CASSLIGTGYTDTQYF.